The 17 T cell receptor beta chains in this list originate from one sample, sequenced in a study of blood T cell repertoires in COVID-19 (dated by TCRdb to the early 2020s). The library was produced with the immunoSEQ multiplex PCR assay. TCRdb provides this immuneACCESS table in a form limited to in-frame rearrangements. Some clones are lacking; in checked studies, under half of them reflect an unresolved V gene, and why the rest are absent is not known. Recorded for this sample are a few hundred thousand clones; approximately 87% of them occurred a single time. The ten most abundant clones make up roughly 2% of the sample. Sequenced sample: PBMCs or T cells enriched from blood (not recorded which). Receptor source: a man in his forties in a cohort exposed to, infected with or recovered from COVID-19 (not recorded which).

The chain couples TRBV18 to TRBJ1-4; D is undetermined. Trimming pared 2 bases from V and 7 bases from J, leaving 5 bases between. Per the germline V gene, CDR1 is KGHSH and CDR2 is LQKENI. The CDR3 extends over 12 amino acids. In DNA form, the CDR3 reads TGTGCCAGCTCACCATCGGGTGAAAAACTGTTTTTT. Translated: CASSPSGEKLFF.

The chain employs TRBV3-1 (or the pseudogene TRBV3-2) and TRBJ1-1; 7 nucleotides align to TRBD1. Germline assignment: CDR1 LGHDT and CDR2 YNNKEL (reference sequence). The CDR3 has 16 amino acids. J gave up 0 bases and V 2 bases, and 6 bases lay outside the gene matches. CDR3 sequence (DNA): TGTGCCAGCAGCCAAACAGGGGCAAGGATGAACACTGAAGCTTTCTTT. It is translated as CASSQTGARMNTEAFF.

The CDR3 nucleotides are TGCGCCAGCGCCACCATGGGGCTGCGTTCGGGCAATGAGCAGTTCTTC. Encoded protein: CASATMGLRSGNEQFF. This sequence joins TRBV5-1 and TRBJ2-1, with TRBD1 as a possible D gene (5 bases). V was cut by 7 bases and J by 6 bases, with 23 bases left in between. Germline-derived CDR1 and CDR2 are SGHRS and YFSETQ. There are 16 residues in the CDR3.

The V call is TRBV3-1 (or the pseudogene TRBV3-2), the J call TRBJ2-1, with D hard to call. The CDR3 totals 15 residues. CDR1 and CDR2 (germline): LGHDT, YNNKEL (reference sequence). V gave up 2 bases and J gave up 3 bases, with 11 bases separating them. This CDR3 is CASSQRLVGYNEQFF. The DNA for the CDR3 is TGTGCCAGCAGCCAAAGGCTAGTAGGCTACAATGAGCAGTTCTTC.

This chain links TRBV27 with TRBJ1-1, with 7 bases matching TRBD1. The CDR3 totals 15 residues. The germline V gene encodes CDR1 MNHEY and CDR2 SMNVEV (reference sequence). Losses at the gene ends were 5 bases for V and 0 bases for J; bases not matched to a gene: 6. Here the CDR3 DNA reads TGTGCCAGCAGTATCACAGGGGACATGAACACTGAAGCTTTCTTT. Translation: CASSITGDMNTEAFF.

The chain carries TRBV11-2 and TRBJ2-1; a possible D gene is TRBD2 (6 bases). The CDR3 totals 13 residues. From germline, CDR1 is SGHAT and CDR2 FQNNGV. V gave up 5 bases and J gave up 3 bases, with 8 bases separating them. CDR3 sequence reads: CASSPGDYNEQFF. For the CDR3, the DNA is TGTGCCAGCAGCCCGGGAGACTACAATGAGCAGTTCTTC.

The CDR3 DNA follows: TGTGCCAGCAGCTTAACGACGGGAGGTAGCAACGAGCAGTACTTC. It is translated as CASSLTTGGSNEQYF. V and J are TRBV7-9 and TRBJ2-7; 7 bases agree with TRBD2. Germline CDR1 and CDR2: SEHNR and FQNEAQ (reference sequence). This CDR3 has 15 residues. Losses at the gene ends were 2 bases for V and 5 bases for J; bases not matched to a gene: 9.

The chain employs TRBV5-1 and TRBJ1-1, with D tentatively TRBD1 (6 bases). This CDR3 is 14 amino acids long. Germline V gene lookup returns CDR1 SGHRS and CDR2 YFSETQ. The ends were cut back, 4 bases at V and 3 bases at J, with 13 bases in the middle. The CDR3 protein is CASSQIDRHTEAFF. DNA for the CDR3: TGCGCCAGCAGCCAAATCGACAGGCACACTGAAGCTTTCTTT.

The J gene is TRBJ1-1, the V gene TRBV19, with 8 nucleotides matching TRBD1. The CDR3 loop spans 14 amino acids. J lost 3 bases, V lost 6 bases, and 6 bases had no gene match. Germline CDR1 is LNHDA and CDR2 is SQIVND (reference sequence). The chain's CDR3 is CASRIQGGDTEAFF. Here the CDR3 DNA reads TGTGCCAGTAGGATACAGGGGGGCGACACTGAAGCTTTCTTT.

J is TRBJ2-1 and V is TRBV18; D may be TRBD1 (6 bases). Germline loops: CDR1 KGHSH, CDR2 LQKENI. Trimming pared 4 bases from V and 8 bases from J, leaving 12 bases between. The CDR3 covers 13 residues. For the CDR3, the DNA is TGTGCCAGCTCACTCACGACAGGCGATGAGCAGTTCTTC. This encodes CASSLTTGDEQFF.

V gene TRBV11-1 combines with J gene TRBJ1-1, with no clear D. This CDR3 spans 14 amino acids. Germline V CDR1 and CDR2: SGHAT, FQDESV (reference sequence). The germline V and J ends were trimmed by 6 bases and 1 base, with 12 bases remaining between them. The CDR3 loop is CASSRRWGNTEAFF. The CDR3 DNA sequence: TGTGCCAGCAGTCGGAGGTGGGGGAACACTGAAGCTTTCTTT.

This clone was counted a few times. This sequence joins TRBV4-1 and TRBJ2-2; 11 bases are shared with TRBD2. V gave up 4 bases and J gave up 1 base; unmatched junction bases: 2. The CDR3 is 16 residues long. The germline gives CDR1 MGHRA, CDR2 YSYEKL. CDR3 DNA sequence: TGCGCCAGCAGCCGCGGACTAGCGGGGAACACCGGGGAGCTGTTTTTT. This encodes CASSRGLAGNTGELFF.

The chain uses TRBV5-1 and TRBJ2-1, with D maybe TRBD2 (6 bases). CDR1 is SGHRS and CDR2 is YFSETQ in the germline V gene. This CDR3 is 15 amino acids long. Trimming removed 0 bases at V and 0 bases at J, with 7 bases between. CDR3 sequence: CASSLAGDSYNEQFF. The CDR3 nucleotides read TGCGCCAGCAGCTTGGCGGGGGACTCCTACAATGAGCAGTTCTTC.

The DNA of the CDR3 is TGCGCCAGCAGCTTGGCCCAAGATCAGGGGCGCACTGAAGCTTTCTTT. Translated: CASSLAQDQGRTEAFF. This chain links TRBV5-1 with TRBJ1-1, with D possibly matching TRBD1 (6 bases). The CDR3 extends over 16 amino acids. Germline CDR1 reads SGHRS; CDR2 reads YFSETQ. Trimming took 0 bases from V and 4 from J, leaving 16 bases between them. Complete variable domain (other parts from reference TRBV5-1 and TRBJ1-1): KAGVTQTPRYLIKTRGQQVTLSCSPISGHRSVSWYQQTPGQGLQFLFEYFSETQRNKGNFPGRFSGRQFSNSRSEMNVSTLELGDSALYLCASSLAQDQGRTEAFFGQGTRLTVV.

V and J are TRBV19 and TRBJ2-2; 7 nucleotides agree with TRBD1. The germline gives CDR1 LNHDA, CDR2 SQIVND (reference sequence). Losses at the gene ends were 6 bases for V and 7 bases for J; bases not matched to a gene: 11. This CDR3 has 15 amino acids. The CDR3: CASSVRQGVNGELFF. CDR3 nucleotides: TGTGCCAGTAGCGTCAGGCAGGGGGTTAACGGGGAGCTGTTTTTT.

V usage is TRBV5-1 and J usage is TRBJ2-2; D not certain. Germline V gene lookup returns CDR1 SGHRS and CDR2 YFSETQ. V was pared by 5 bases and J by 0 bases, with 8 bases between. The CDR3 consists of 14 residues. The CDR3 coding sequence is TGCGCCAGCAGGGCTACAGCGAACACCGGGGAGCTGTTTTTT. Encoded protein: CASRATANTGELFF.

The CDR3 spells CASSGLASTDTQYF. The CDR3 nucleotides read TGTGCCAGCAGTGGTTTGGCTAGCACAGATACGCAGTATTTT. The V gene is TRBV2, the J gene TRBJ2-3; D uncertain. Germline CDR1 SNHLY, CDR2 FYNNEI. The CDR3 length is 14 residues. V lost 4 bases to trimming and J lost 0 bases, with 8 bases between them.